This T cell receptor beta chain was profiled in a study of cytomegalovirus exposure and HLA in healthy donors. Study in general: A preliminary data release comprised 80 million to 95 million unique TCRs obtained from HLA-typed donors. General observations from the study: Exclusion applied to some V segments, including TRBV6-2 and TRBV6-3, as they were indistinguishable. Sequencing depth roughly uniform across donors was assumed in presence/absence analyses.

As for this clone: What it binds is unknown.

Healthy bone marrow donors formed the donor group. The CDR3 sequence is 14 residues long. Germline-derived CDR1 and CDR2 are SGHNT and YENEEA. V was clipped by 1 base and J by 4 bases, with 10 bases between them. This PCR relied on a set of 60 Vbeta primers and 13 Jbeta primers. The table came from immunoSEQ multiplex PCR; TCRdb's copy has only in-frame clones and leaves some out. The profile shows 210,000 or so clones, roughly four fifths of them singletons. The sequence derives from a woman in her forties in good health and CMV-seronegative. V gene TRBV11-3 combines with J gene TRBJ2-5; D gene ambiguous. Sequencing was done on a sample of PBMCs. CDR3 protein: CASSLGSIVETQYF. DNA of the CDR3: TGTGCCAGCAGCTTAGGTAGCATAGTAGAGACCCAGTACTTC.